The clone carrying this T cell receptor (beta chain) was recorded at least ten times. Its target is unknown. The data are from a study of CD8+CD57+ T cells in acquired aplastic anemia. Findings of the study overall: A set of around 30 CD8+ CDR3 sequences was shared between patients and controls, and these sequences appeared highly expressed in patients.

J lost 9 bases, V lost 6 bases, and 7 bases had no gene match. The CDR3 is made up of 13 amino acids. The V gene's germline CDR1 is SGHVS and CDR2 FNYEAQ. Sequencing involved patients with CD8+CD57+ cell expansion previously shown by flow cytometry. TCR beta VDJ and CDR3 were profiled, and genomic DNA was the template. MiXCR, run by TCRdb on the reads, gives a single entry per CDR3 protein. Of approximately 59,000 distinct CDR3 sequences listed, around 60% were seen once; the top ten hold roughly 15%. The sequenced sample consisted of sorted CD4+, CD8+, or CD8+CD57+ T cells (not recorded which) from PBMCs. The TCR sequence derives from a human donor with aplastic anemia. This chain connects TRBV7-6 to TRBJ2-1; 8 bases line up with TRBD1. The DNA of the CDR3 is TGTGCCAGCAGTCGGACAGGGCTTTTTGAGCAGTTCTTC. It codes for CASSRTGLFEQFF.